The 30 T cell receptor beta chains below were found in one sample sequenced in a study of blood T cell repertoires in COVID-19. Clones were sequenced by immunoSEQ multiplex PCR, and TCRdb holds only the in-frame ones, with some missing. The sample holds a few hundred thousand clones, around 84% seen once. The sample consisted of peripheral blood. The receptors stem from a man aged 30-40 years with active or convalescent COVID-19.

This rearrangement joins TRBV5-1 to TRBJ2-2; D is perhaps TRBD1 (5 bases). This CDR3 comprises 16 residues. The V gene lost 1 base and the J gene lost 0 bases, with 10 bases spanning the gap. Germline CDR1 reads SGHRS; CDR2 reads YFSETQ. CDR3 sequence: CASSLLDTANTGELFF. CDR3 DNA: TGCGCCAGCAGCTTGCTGGACACCGCGAACACCGGGGAGCTGTTTTTT. The full variable domain, completed using reference TRBV5-1 and TRBJ2-2, is KAGVTQTPRYLIKTRGQQVTLSCSPISGHRSVSWYQQTPGQGLQFLFEYFSETQRNKGNFPGRFSGRQFSNSRSEMNVSTLELGDSALYLCASSLLDTANTGELFFGEGSRLTVL.

The V gene is TRBV4-2, the J gene TRBJ1-6; 8 nucleotides align to TRBD1. The CDR3 length is 15 residues. Germline V gene lookup returns CDR1 LGHNA and CDR2 YNFKEQ. With 2 bases clipped from V and 13 bases from J, the junction kept 10 bases outside the gene matches. The CDR3 sequence is CASSQTGTGDEPLHF. CDR3 coding DNA: TGTGCCAGCAGCCAAACCGGGACAGGAGATGAGCCCCTCCACTTT.

This chain uses TRBV9 with TRBJ1-3; D is uncertain. The CDR3 loop spans 13 amino acids. V lost 0 bases and J 10 bases, leaving 11 bases between the germline ends. Germline CDR1 and CDR2: SGDLS and YYNGEE. In DNA, the CDR3 is TGTGCCAGCAGCGTAGAGCGTCGCGGGACCATATATTTT. Protein: CASSVERRGTIYF.

The rearrangement joins TRBV4-3 to TRBJ2-1; D is possibly TRBD1 (6 bases). Germline CDR1 is LGHNA and CDR2 is YSLEER. This CDR3 is built from 17 residues. V was clipped by 3 bases and J by 0 bases, with 15 bases between them. Written as DNA, the CDR3 is TGCGCCAGCAGCCAGGCCGGGACAAAGAGCTCCTACAATGAGCAGTTCTTC. Protein: CASSQAGTKSSYNEQFF.

The chain joins TRBV7-9 to TRBJ1-2, with 7 bases aligning to TRBD1. V gave up 1 base and J gave up 5 bases; unmatched junction bases: 4. This CDR3 has 14 amino acids. Germline CDR1 and CDR2: SEHNR and FQNEAQ (reference sequence). As DNA, the CDR3 is TGTGCCAGCAGCTTAGGGGACAGCGTGTATGGCTACACCTTC. This encodes CASSLGDSVYGYTF.

This chain joins TRBV6-1 and TRBJ1-2; TRBD1 might be the D (5 bases). The CDR3 is made up of 12 amino acids. V lost 3 bases and J 8 bases, leaving 10 bases between the germline ends. Germline loops: CDR1 MNHNS, CDR2 SASEGT. CDR3 sequence: CASSDRVSGYTF. Here the CDR3 DNA reads TGTGCCAGCAGTGACAGGGTGAGCGGCTACACCTTC.

The chain joins TRBV18 to TRBJ2-2, with 8 nucleotides matching TRBD1. V was clipped by 3 bases and J by 2 bases; unmatched bases: 11. CDR1 and CDR2 (germline): KGHSH, LQKENI. The CDR3 runs to 18 residues. The CDR3 spells CASSPYGIQGANTGELFF. The CDR3 DNA is TGTGCCAGCTCACCCTATGGGATCCAGGGGGCAAACACCGGGGAGCTGTTTTTT.

CDR3 nucleotide sequence: TGTGCCACCAGTGAAGGACAGGGGAGCAATCAGCCCCAGCATTTT. Translating it yields CATSEGQGSNQPQHF. The rearrangement joins TRBV24-1 to TRBJ1-5; 9 positions match TRBD1. Trimming cost V 4 bases and J 1 base; bases outside gene matches: 1. This CDR3 has 15 residues. CDR1 is KGHDR, CDR2 SFDVKD, per germline.

This chain uses TRBV5-6 with TRBJ2-5, with TRBD1 identical over 11 bases. Trimming took 5 bases from V and 5 from J; bases not matched to a gene: 5. In germline, CDR1 is SGHDT, CDR2 YYEEEE. The CDR3 length is 14 residues. In DNA, the CDR3 is TGTGCCAGCAGAGGACAGGGGGCTTGGGAGACCCAGTACTTC. This translates into CASRGQGAWETQYF.

The chain couples TRBV6-4 to TRBJ2-1; 7 bases line up with TRBD1. This CDR3 spans 15 amino acids. The junction had 6 bases not matched to a gene; V was cut back by 3 bases and J by 4 bases. The germline V gene has CDR1 MRHNA and CDR2 SNTAGT. The CDR3 bases are TGTGCCAGCAGTGATTGGGCAGGGGGTTACAATGAGCAGTTCTTC. This sequence encodes CASSDWAGGYNEQFF.

The chain has TRBV27 and TRBJ1-2; D gene unclear. This CDR3 contains 13 residues. V was cut by 3 bases and J by 7 bases, with 12 bases left in between. Germline CDR1 reads MNHEY; CDR2 reads SMNVEV (reference sequence). This chain's CDR3 is CASSFKGERGYTF. CDR3 nucleotides: TGTGCCAGCAGTTTTAAGGGAGAACGTGGCTACACCTTC.

The gene calls are TRBV19 and TRBJ1-2; 7 bases map to TRBD1. With 5 bases clipped from V and 4 bases from J, the junction kept 7 bases outside the gene matches. Per the germline V gene, CDR1 is LNHDA and CDR2 is SQIVND (reference sequence). This CDR3 contains 14 residues. DNA for the CDR3: TGTGCCAGTAGTGCGACAGGGTCCTTCTATGGCTACACCTTC. Amino acid sequence: CASSATGSFYGYTF.

The chain is built from TRBV29-1 and TRBJ1-2; 7 bases map to TRBD1. The V gene end was trimmed by 3 bases and the J gene end by 6 bases; junction bases not matched to a gene: 7. The CDR3 is 13 residues long. Germline assignment: CDR1 SQVTM and CDR2 ANQGSEA. CDR3 region: CSVDPDRVNGYTF. The CDR3 region has the DNA TGCAGCGTTGACCCAGACAGGGTAAATGGCTACACCTTC.

The chain recombines TRBV28 with TRBJ1-4, with 8 bases aligning to TRBD1. CDR1 MDHEN and CDR2 SYDVKM come from the germline V gene. The CDR3 has 15 amino acids. The trim removed 7 bases at V and 5 bases at J, leaving 9 bases unmatched. The CDR3 coding sequence is TGTGCCAGCAAACAGGGGGGGACAGGCAATGAAAAACTGTTTTTT. Translating gives CASKQGGTGNEKLFF. Full variable domain (rest looked up from reference TRBV28 and TRBJ1-4): DVKVTQSSRYLVKRTGEKVFLECVQDMDHENMFWYRQDPGLGLRLIYFSYDVKMKEKGDIPEGYSVSREKKERFSLILESASTNQTSMYLCASKQGGTGNEKLFFGSGTQLSVL.

The chain joins TRBV24-1 to TRBJ2-2; D is uncertain. The CDR3 contains 14 residues. Trimming removed 4 bases at V and 0 bases at J, with 5 bases between. Germline V lookup: CDR1 KGHDR, CDR2 SFDVKD. CDR3 amino acids: CATSEQTNTGELFF. In DNA form, the CDR3 reads TGTGCCACCAGTGAACAGACGAACACCGGGGAGCTGTTTTTT.

The gene calls are TRBV3-1 (or the pseudogene TRBV3-2) and TRBJ1-5; D ambiguous. Germline V gives CDR1 LGHDT, CDR2 YNNKEL (reference sequence). CDR3 length: 13 residues. Trimming took off 1 base at V and 5 bases at J, with 6 bases between the two ends. CDR3 in amino acids: CASSQGRDQPQHF. In nucleotides, the CDR3 is TGTGCCAGCAGCCAAGGGAGAGATCAGCCCCAGCATTTT.

DNA for the CDR3: TGTGCCAGCAGCCTCTCGACAAGGAACACTGAAGCTTTCTTT. Amino acids: CASSLSTRNTEAFF. The chain couples TRBV7-3 to TRBJ1-1; D is unresolved. The CDR3 is made up of 14 amino acids. Trimming stripped 5 bases from V and 1 base from J, with 11 bases between. The germline V gene has CDR1 SGHTA and CDR2 FQGTGA. The entire variable domain, with the rest obtained from reference TRBV7-3 and TRBJ1-1, is as follows: GAGVSQTPSNKVTEKGKYVELRCDPISGHTALYWYRQSLGQGPEFLIYFQGTGAADDSGLPNDRFFAVRPEGSVSTLKIQRTERGDSAVYLCASSLSTRNTEAFFGQGTRLTVV.

This clone was recorded a few times. This chain joins TRBV11-3 and TRBJ1-3; no reliable D call. CDR3 length: 12 amino acids. Germline assignment: CDR1 SGHNT and CDR2 YENEEA. The V and J ends lost 1 base and 9 bases respectively, with 7 bases between them. For the CDR3, the DNA is TGTGCCAGCAGCTTAGGGCCCGCCACCATATATTTT. Translating it yields CASSLGPATIYF.

The chain combines TRBV7-3 with TRBJ2-5, with D perhaps matching TRBD2 (6 bases). Germline V lookup: CDR1 SGHTA, CDR2 FQGTGA. Trimming cost V 6 bases and J 5 bases, with 19 bases left between them. The CDR3 covers 15 residues. This CDR3 reads CASSTSAGPGETQYF. In nucleotides, the CDR3 is TGTGCCAGCAGTACCTCGGCGGGGCCGGGGGAGACCCAGTACTTC.

The chain employs TRBV6-6 and TRBJ2-1; 14 bases line up with TRBD2. V lost 7 bases to trimming and J lost 9 bases; unmatched junction nucleotides: 8. Germline V CDR1 and CDR2: MNHNY, SVGAGI (reference sequence). CDR3 size: 15 residues. The CDR3 DNA reads TGTGCCAGCACCGACGGACTAGCGGGGGGAGGTGAGCAGTTCTTC. This translates into CASTDGLAGGGEQFF.

As concerns this clone: The sample contains more than one DNA sequence encoding this CDR3. The V gene is TRBV3-1 (or the pseudogene TRBV3-2), the J gene TRBJ1-1; D unclear. Germline V gene data show CDR1 as LGHDT and CDR2 as YNNKEL (reference sequence). The CDR3 spans 14 residues. The V end was cut by 1 base, the J end by 4 bases, with 10 bases between. CDR3 nucleotides: TGTGCCAGCAGCCAAGGCGGGCGTGGCACTGAAGCTTTCTTT. Residues: CASSQGGRGTEAFF.

The sample holds a few counts of this clone. This chain uses TRBV19 with TRBJ1-5; D gene uncertain. The last part of the DNA fits TRBJ2-3 better; the J call may be wrong. The CDR3 spans 12 residues. Germline CDR1 LNHDA, CDR2 SQIVND (reference sequence). The DNA of the CDR3 is TGTGCCAGTAGTATCCCCCTGGCAGTTCAGTATTTT. This translates into CASSIPLAVQYF.

The gene calls are TRBV2 and TRBJ2-3; D remains unclear. V was cut by 7 bases and J by 2 bases, with 10 bases left in between. The CDR3 consists of 13 residues. Germline assignment: CDR1 SNHLY and CDR2 FYNNEI. DNA for the CDR3: TGTGCCAGCAATCCCCGTTTCACAGATACGCAGTATTTT. This sequence encodes CASNPRFTDTQYF.

The V call is TRBV5-1, the J call TRBJ2-3; D perhaps matches TRBD1 (6 bases). The CDR3 covers 15 residues. Germline-derived CDR1 and CDR2 are SGHRS and YFSETQ. V was trimmed by 0 bases and J by 6 bases, leaving 14 bases between them. The CDR3 here is CASSLGQGTRDTQYF. CDR3 bases: TGCGCCAGCAGCTTGGGCCAGGGGACCCGGGATACGCAGTATTTT.

The genes are TRBV7-9 and TRBJ2-5; 8 bases fit TRBD1. This CDR3 is 16 amino acids long. Germline V gene lookup returns CDR1 SEHNR and CDR2 FQNEAQ (reference sequence). V lost 4 bases, J lost 4 bases, and 11 bases stayed unmatched. The CDR3 nucleotides read TGTGCCAGCAGCTCGTTGCGGGGCGACAGGGGAGAGACCCAGTACTTC. It encodes CASSSLRGDRGETQYF.

The chain carries TRBV6-2 or TRBV6-3 and TRBJ2-7; perhaps TRBD2 as D (6 bases). There are 12 residues in the CDR3. In germline, CDR1 is MNHEY, CDR2 SVGEGT. V was trimmed by 4 bases and J by 9 bases, leaving 13 bases between them. Here the CDR3 DNA reads TGTGCCAGCAGTTCGGCGGGGCCTCGGCAGTACTTC. Its translation is CASSSAGPRQYF.

The V and J genes are TRBV11-3 and TRBJ2-1; no definite D call. V was shortened by 1 base and J by 10 bases, with 11 bases between the two germline ends. The V gene's germline CDR1 is SGHNT and CDR2 YENEEA. There are 13 residues in the CDR3. The CDR3, as DNA: TGTGCCAGCAGCTTAGTAGGTGCCGGGGAGCAGTTCTTC. It encodes CASSLVGAGEQFF. Looking up the rest from reference TRBV11-3 and TRBJ2-1 gives the full variable domain: EAGVVQSPRYKIIEKKQPVAFWCNPISGHNTLYWYLQNLGQGPELLIRYENEEAVDDSQLPKDRFSAERLKGVDSTLKIQPAELGDSAVYLCASSLVGAGEQFFGPGTRLTVL.

The genes are TRBV7-9 and TRBJ1-4; D gene unclear. V lost 1 base and J 3 bases, leaving 9 bases between the germline ends. The CDR3 has 15 amino acids. The germline V gene encodes CDR1 SEHNR and CDR2 FQNEAQ (reference sequence). CDR3 sequence reads: CASSLGASSNEKLFF. In DNA, the CDR3 is TGTGCCAGCAGCTTAGGGGCCAGTTCTAATGAAAAACTGTTTTTT.

This clone has only one observation. The chain recombines TRBV6-5 with TRBJ2-1; the D is unclear. CDR3 length equals 11 residues. Trimming cost V 7 bases and J 4 bases, with 5 bases left between them. Germline values: CDR1 MNHEY, CDR2 SVGAGI. The CDR3 bases are TGTGCCAGCACGAGGTACAATGAGCAGTTCTTC. Translation: CASTRYNEQFF.

The count of this clone is one. V gene TRBV9 combines with J gene TRBJ2-1, with 7 nucleotides matching TRBD2. The CDR3 is 16 residues long. J gave up 8 bases and V 1 base, and 12 bases lay outside the gene matches. CDR1 SGDLS and CDR2 YYNGEE come from the germline V gene. CDR3 sequence: CASSVSSGRALYEQFF. Written as DNA, the CDR3 is TGTGCCAGCAGCGTATCCAGTGGGAGGGCCCTGTATGAGCAGTTCTTC.